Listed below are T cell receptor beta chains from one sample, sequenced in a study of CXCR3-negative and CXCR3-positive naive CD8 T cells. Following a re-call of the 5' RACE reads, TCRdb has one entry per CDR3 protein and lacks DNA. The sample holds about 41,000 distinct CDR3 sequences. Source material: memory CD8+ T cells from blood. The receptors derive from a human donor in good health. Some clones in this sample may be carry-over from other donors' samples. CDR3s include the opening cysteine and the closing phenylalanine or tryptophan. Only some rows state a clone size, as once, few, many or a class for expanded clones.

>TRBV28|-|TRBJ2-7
CASSLLAGVYEQYF
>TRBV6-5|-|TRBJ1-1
CASSYPPGTGFSGTTEAFF
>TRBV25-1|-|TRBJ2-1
CASSVLPPSGGANEQFF
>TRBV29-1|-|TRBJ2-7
CSVGIGQGHYEQYF
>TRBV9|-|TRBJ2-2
CASSVMNTGELFF
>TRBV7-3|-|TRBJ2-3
CASSLNPGTSGTDTQYF
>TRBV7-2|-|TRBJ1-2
CASSLGQGLAYGYTF
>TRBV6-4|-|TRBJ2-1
CASSSGGANEQFF
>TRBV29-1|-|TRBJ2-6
CSVEVLEEGANVLTF
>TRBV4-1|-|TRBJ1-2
CASSQSGGIGYGYTF
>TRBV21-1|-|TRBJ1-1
CASSRRDRVYVTEAFF
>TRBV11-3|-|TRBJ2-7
CASSTYRVTYEQYF
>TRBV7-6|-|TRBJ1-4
CASSLETNSYMGLFF
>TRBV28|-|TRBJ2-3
CASSISGGTDTQYF
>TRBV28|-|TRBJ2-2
CASTDYTGELFF
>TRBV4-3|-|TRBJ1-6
CASSQDTGTGPYNSPLHF
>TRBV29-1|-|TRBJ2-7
CSVESSYEQYF
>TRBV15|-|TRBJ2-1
CATSSSSGGSYNEQFF
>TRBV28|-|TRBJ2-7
CASTRGQSSYEQYF
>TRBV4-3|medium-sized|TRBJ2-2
CASSQDWPSGGASGELFF
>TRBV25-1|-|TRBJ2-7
CASSKTGAYEQYF
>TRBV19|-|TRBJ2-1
CASEWGNEQFF
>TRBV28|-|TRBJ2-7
CASSLALGAYEQYF
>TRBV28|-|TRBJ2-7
CASSLRAYEQYF
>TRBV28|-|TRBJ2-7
CASSRDGAQVNEQYF
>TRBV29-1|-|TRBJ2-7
CSVLRDYEQYF
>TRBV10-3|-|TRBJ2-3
CAISVAGARGPDTQYF
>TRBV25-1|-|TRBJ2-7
CASSERHGMGDEQYF
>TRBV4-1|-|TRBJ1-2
CASSHVKPDSLSGYTF
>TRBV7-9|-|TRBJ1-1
CASSLLAGGEAFF
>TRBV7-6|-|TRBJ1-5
CASSPGRTDSNQPQHF
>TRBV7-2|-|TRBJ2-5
CASSSTGSGWAQYF
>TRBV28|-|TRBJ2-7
CASSAHRGPYEQYF
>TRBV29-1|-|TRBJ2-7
CSVEDHDSPYEQYF
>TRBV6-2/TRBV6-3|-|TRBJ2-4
CASSAGDRNIQYF
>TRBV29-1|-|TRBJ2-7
CSAGMDRVGRENGYEQYF
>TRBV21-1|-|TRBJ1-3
CASTPQGRGLGGNTIYF
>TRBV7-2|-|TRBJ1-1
CASSHPGQGTNRGRLTEAFF
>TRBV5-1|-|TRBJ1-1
CASRAGGFGFMNTEAFF
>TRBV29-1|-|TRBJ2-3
CSVPGPADTQYF
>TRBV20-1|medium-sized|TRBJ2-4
CSAPRITPGVGGDIQYF
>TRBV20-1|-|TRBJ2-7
CSAGGDRSAYEQYF
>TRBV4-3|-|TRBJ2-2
CASSHWTANTGELFF
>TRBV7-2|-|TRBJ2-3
CASSIIAGRTDTQYF
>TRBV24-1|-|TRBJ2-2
CATSDSGQAGELFF
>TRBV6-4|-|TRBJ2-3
CASSRTGSTDTQYF
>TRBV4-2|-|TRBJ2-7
CASSGGLAEFSYEQYF
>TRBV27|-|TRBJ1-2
CASRPGGGATGGYTF